These T cell receptor beta chains were read from a single sample in a study of blood T cell repertoires in COVID-19. Sequencing was performed with immunoSEQ multiplex PCR; in TCRdb, only in-frame clones are kept and a portion is missing. The table includes 90,000 to 120,000 clones, around 81% detected once. Sequenced sample: peripheral blood. These receptors came from a woman aged 65 to 85 with acute or convalescent COVID-19. CDR3s include the opening cysteine and the closing phenylalanine or tryptophan. D genes are given only for firm matches. Not every row has a clone size; where given, it reads once, few, many or a size class.

V	D	J	size	DNA	CDR3
TRBV19	NA	TRBJ1-5	NA	TGTGCCAGCAGAAGGGGGGGCGCGAGCAATCAGCCCCAGCATTTT	CASRRGGASNQPQHF
TRBV7-2	NA	TRBJ1-1	NA	TGTGCCAGCAGTTTAGGGTTTAGCAGACTGAACACTGAAGCTTTCTTT	CASSLGFSRLNTEAFF
TRBV5-1	TRBD1	TRBJ2-5	NA	TGCGCCAGCAGCTTGGCCCAGACAGGGGCGGGAGAGACCCAGTACTTC	CASSLAQTGAGETQYF
TRBV2	NA	TRBJ1-5	NA	TGTGCCAGCAGTGGTACAGGAGATCAGCCCCAGCATTTT	CASSGTGDQPQHF
TRBV11-2	TRBD2	TRBJ2-5	NA	TGTGCCAGCAGCTTAGGGACTAGCGGGGGCCGGGAGACCCAGTACTTC	CASSLGTSGGRETQYF
TRBV6-1	NA	TRBJ1-1	NA	TGTGCCAGCAGTGAGGGGGACTTTTACCCTGAAGCTTTCTTT	CASSEGDFYPEAFF
TRBV5-1	NA	TRBJ2-3	NA	TGCGCCAGCAGCCGGGGGGCGGATACGCAGTATTTT	CASSRGADTQYF
TRBV7-3	NA	TRBJ1-1	once	TGTGCCAGCAGCCGACAAGAGAACACTGAAGCTTTCTTT	CASSRQENTEAFF
TRBV27	TRBD1	TRBJ1-1	few	TGTGCCAGCAGTTTCCGGGACAGGGTGGCTGAAGCTTTCTTT	CASSFRDRVAEAFF
TRBV7-2	TRBD2	TRBJ2-1	NA	TGTGCCAGCAGCCGTTCGGCTAGCGGGGGGGCCAATGAGCAGTTCTTC	CASSRSASGGANEQFF
TRBV20-1	NA	TRBJ2-3	NA	TGCAGTGCCGAGGGAGATACGCAGTATTTT	CSAEGDTQYF
TRBV3-1/TRBV3-2	TRBD2	TRBJ2-2	NA	TGTGCCAGCAGCCAAGTCGCGGGAGCCGGGGAGCTGTTTTTT	CASSQVAGAGELFF
TRBV7-9	TRBD1	TRBJ1-3	once	TGTGCCAGCAGCTTCTCAACAGGGGCTGGAAACACCATATATTTT	CASSFSTGAGNTIYF
TRBV4-1	NA	TRBJ2-3	NA	TGCGCCAGCAGCCAAGACGGGCAGGGAGGTGAAACAGATACGCAGTATTTT	CASSQDGQGGETDTQYF
TRBV20-1	TRBD2	TRBJ2-5	NA	TGCAGTGCTAGTACTAGCGGGAGTGGGAAGACCCAGTACTTC	CSASTSGSGKTQYF